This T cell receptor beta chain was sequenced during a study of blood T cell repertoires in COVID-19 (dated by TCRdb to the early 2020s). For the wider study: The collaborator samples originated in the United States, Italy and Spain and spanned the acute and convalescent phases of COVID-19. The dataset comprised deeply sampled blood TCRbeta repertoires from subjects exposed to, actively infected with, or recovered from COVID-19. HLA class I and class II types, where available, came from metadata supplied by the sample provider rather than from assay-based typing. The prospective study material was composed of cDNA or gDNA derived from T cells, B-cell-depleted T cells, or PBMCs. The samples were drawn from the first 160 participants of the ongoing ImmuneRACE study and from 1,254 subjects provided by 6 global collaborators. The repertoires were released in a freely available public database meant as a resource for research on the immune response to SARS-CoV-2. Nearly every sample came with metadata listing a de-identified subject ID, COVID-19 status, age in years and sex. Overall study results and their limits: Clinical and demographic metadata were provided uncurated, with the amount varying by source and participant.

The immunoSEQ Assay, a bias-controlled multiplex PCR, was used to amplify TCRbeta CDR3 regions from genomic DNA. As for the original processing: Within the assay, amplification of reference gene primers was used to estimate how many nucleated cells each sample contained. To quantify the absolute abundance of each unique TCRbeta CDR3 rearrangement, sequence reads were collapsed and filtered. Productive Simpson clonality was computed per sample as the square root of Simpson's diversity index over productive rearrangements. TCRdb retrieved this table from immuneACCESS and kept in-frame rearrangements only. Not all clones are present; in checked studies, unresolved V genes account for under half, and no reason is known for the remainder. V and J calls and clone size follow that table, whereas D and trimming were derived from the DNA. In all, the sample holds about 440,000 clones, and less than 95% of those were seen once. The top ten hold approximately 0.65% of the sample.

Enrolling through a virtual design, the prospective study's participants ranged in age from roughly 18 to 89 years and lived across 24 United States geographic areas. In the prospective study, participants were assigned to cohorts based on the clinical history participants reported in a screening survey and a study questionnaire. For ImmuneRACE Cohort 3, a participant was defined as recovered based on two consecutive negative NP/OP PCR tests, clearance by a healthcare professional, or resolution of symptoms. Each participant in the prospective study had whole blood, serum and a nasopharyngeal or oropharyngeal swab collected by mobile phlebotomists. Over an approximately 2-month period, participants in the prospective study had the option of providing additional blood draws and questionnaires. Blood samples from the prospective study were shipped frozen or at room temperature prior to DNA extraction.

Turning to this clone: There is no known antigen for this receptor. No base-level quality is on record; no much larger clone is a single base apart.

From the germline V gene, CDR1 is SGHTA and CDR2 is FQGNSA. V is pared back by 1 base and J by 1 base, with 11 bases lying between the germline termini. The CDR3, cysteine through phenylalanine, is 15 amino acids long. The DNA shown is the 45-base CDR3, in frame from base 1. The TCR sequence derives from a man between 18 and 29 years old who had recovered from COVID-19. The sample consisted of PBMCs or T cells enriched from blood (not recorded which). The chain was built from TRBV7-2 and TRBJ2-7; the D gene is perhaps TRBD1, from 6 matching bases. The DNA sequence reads TGTGCCAGCAGCTTAGATCCAGGGACATCCTACGAGCAGTACTTC. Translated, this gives CASSLDPGTSYEQYF. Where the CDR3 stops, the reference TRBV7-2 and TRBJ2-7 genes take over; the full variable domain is GAGVSQSPSNKVTEKGKDVELRCDPISGHTALYWYRQSLGQGLEFLIYFQGNSAPDKSGLPSDRFSAERTGGSVSTLTIQRTQQEDSAVYLCASSLDPGTSYEQYFGPGTRLTVT.